Here is one T cell receptor (beta chain) with its context. The target antigen is unknown. Thawed PBMCs were FACS-sorted into unstimulated CD4+CD25+CD127- regulatory T cells, CD4+CD25- non-regulatory cells, CD4 and CD8 cells. This sample was included in a study of Tregs in tolerant kidney transplant recipients. Study-level findings and limits: Biological reproducibility was not directly addressed, but technical replication error appeared minimal. Tregs expanded with activated donor B cells seemed most donor-specific. Validation in larger populations is needed because few patients were studied.

V was cut by 7 bases and J by 0 bases, with 15 bases left in between. CDR1 is MNHEY, CDR2 SVGAGI, per germline. The CDR3 spans 15 residues. The table came from immunoSEQ multiplex PCR; TCRdb's copy has only in-frame clones and leaves some out. The sample yields some 68,000 clones, roughly 84% seen once. The TCR originated in a human donor in good health. This chain connects TRBV6-5 to TRBJ1-1, with D uncertain. Sequenced material: CD4+ T cells from blood. The CDR3 here is CASKAALALNTEAFF. The CDR3 DNA is TGTGCCAGCAAGGCGGCCTTGGCCTTGAACACTGAAGCTTTCTTT.